These 18 T cell receptor beta chains were sequenced from one sample in a study of T-cell reconstitution after alpha-beta-depleted transplantation in children. A library of TCRbeta sequences, prepared with unique molecular identifiers, was generated. TCRdb analysed the PCR reads with MiXCR anew, one entry per CDR3 protein. Among some 450,000 distinct CDR3 sequences listed, 43% were seen once. This specimen consisted of PBMCs, obtained before TCRalphabeta/CD19-depleted stem cell transplant. The receptors originated from a girl aged 2 to 9 with aplastic anemia, due to receive a stem cell transplant.

With respect to this clonotype: At one end, the junction sequence differs from germline, possibly due to a read error. The chain couples TRBV7-9 to TRBJ1-1; the D gene is possibly TRBD1 (5 bases). Germline CDR1 and CDR2: SEHNR and FQNEAQ (reference sequence). The CDR3 runs to 9 residues. The CDR3 DNA sequence: TGTGCCAGCAGCGCGGGACTTCTCTTT. Amino acids: CASSAGLLF.

The chain carries TRBV7-9 and TRBJ1-4; a possible D gene is TRBD1 (6 bases). Trimming shortened V by 5 bases and J by 8 bases, and 24 bases separated the two germline ends. CDR1 is SEHNR, CDR2 FQNEAQ, per germline (reference sequence). This CDR3 region has 17 residues. The CDR3 here is CASSTGYSSRGGEKLFF. In nucleotides, the CDR3 is TGTGCCAGCAGCACCGGCTATTCGTCCAGGGGTGGGGAAAAACTGTTTTTT.

The chain carries TRBV9 and TRBJ2-7; 9 bases map to TRBD2. CDR1 is SGDLS, CDR2 YYNGEE, per germline. The CDR3 contains 13 residues. Trimming removed 0 bases from V and 6 bases from J; junction bases left unmatched: 1. CDR3: CASSVGGRGEQYF. CDR3 bases: TGTGCCAGCAGCGTAGGCGGGAGGGGCGAGCAGTACTTC.

This clonotype was observed at least ten times. V usage is TRBV9 and J usage is TRBJ2-3, with D unresolved. The length of the CDR3 is 12 residues. Trimming pared 5 bases from V and 6 bases from J, leaving 10 bases between. The germline V gene has CDR1 SGDLS and CDR2 YYNGEE. In DNA, the CDR3 is TGTGCCAGCAGTGCGCTACCGGATACGCAGTATTTT. Translated: CASSALPDTQYF.

The chain uses TRBV27 and TRBJ1-5, with TRBD1 identical over 7 bases. Losses at the gene ends were 3 bases for V and 0 bases for J; bases not matched to a gene: 11. The CDR3 sequence is 18 residues long. The V gene's germline CDR1 is MNHEY and CDR2 SMNVEV (reference sequence). The CDR3: CASSFFGQVDHSNQPQHF. CDR3 DNA sequence: TGTGCCAGCAGTTTTTTCGGACAGGTTGATCATAGCAATCAGCCCCAGCATTTT.

The genes are TRBV7-3 and TRBJ2-2; 7 bases are a match to TRBD1. The length of the CDR3 is 15 residues. CDR1 is SGHTA and CDR2 is FQGTGA in the germline V gene. J was trimmed by 4 bases and V by 4 bases; bases with no gene match: 6. CDR3 sequence reads: CASSSQGMGTGELFF. The CDR3 region has the DNA TGTGCCAGCAGCTCACAGGGGATGGGCACCGGGGAGCTGTTTTTT. The whole variable domain, remainder taken from reference TRBV7-3 and TRBJ2-2, is GAGVSQTPSNKVTEKGKYVELRCDPISGHTALYWYRQSLGQGPEFLIYFQGTGAADDSGLPNDRFFAVRPEGSVSTLKIQRTERGDSAVYLCASSSQGMGTGELFFGEGSRLTVL.

This chain connects TRBV28 to TRBJ2-5, with a tentative D call TRBD1 (5 bases). The CDR3 totals 15 residues. Germline V CDR1 and CDR2: MDHEN, SYDVKM. The V gene lost 1 base and the J gene lost 5 bases, with 14 bases spanning the gap. The DNA of the CDR3 is TGTGCCAGCAGTTTATTAAGTACAGGAAGGGAGACCCAGTACTTC. As protein: CASSLLSTGRETQYF. The full variable domain, rest sourced from reference TRBV28 and TRBJ2-5, is DVKVTQSSRYLVKRTGEKVFLECVQDMDHENMFWYRQDPGLGLRLIYFSYDVKMKEKGDIPEGYSVSREKKERFSLILESASTNQTSMYLCASSLLSTGRETQYFGPGTRLLVL.

The CDR3 here is CAISESKNQETQYF. In nucleotides, the CDR3 is TGTGCCATCAGTGAGTCGAAGAATCAAGAGACCCAGTACTTC. V is TRBV10-3 and J is TRBJ2-5; D remains ambiguous. This CDR3 is built from 14 residues. Between the trimmed V and J ends, which lost 0 bases and 2 bases, there was a span of 7 bases. CDR1 ENHRY and CDR2 SYGVKD come from the germline V gene.

The chain carries TRBV27 and TRBJ1-5; tentatively, D is TRBD1 (5 bases). V was trimmed by 5 bases and J by 9 bases, leaving 17 bases between them. Looked up from germline, CDR1 is MNHEY and CDR2 is SMNVEV (reference sequence). The CDR3 has 14 residues. CDR3 bases: TGTGCCAGCAGTGGCCGGGGCCGATACGGGCCCCAGCATTTT. It specifies CASSGRGRYGPQHF.

V is TRBV20-1 and J is TRBJ2-5; TRBD2 aligns across 9 bases. Looked up from germline, CDR1 is DFQATT and CDR2 is SNEGSKA (reference sequence). The ends lost 5 bases at V and 2 bases at J; junction bases unmatched: 6. This CDR3 spans 14 amino acids. The CDR3 DNA sequence: TGCAGTGCTTATCTAAGCGGGGGGCAAGAGACCCAGTACTTC. Translating it yields CSAYLSGGQETQYF.

The chain combines TRBV7-9 with TRBJ2-3; D is uncertain. CDR3 length: 15 amino acids. Germline V gene lookup returns CDR1 SEHNR and CDR2 FQNEAQ (reference sequence). With 5 bases removed from V and 1 base from J, the gap between germline ends came to 13 bases. The CDR3 DNA reads TGTGCCAGCAGCCGCCCCCTGGTGGGCACAGATACGCAGTATTTT. It specifies CASSRPLVGTDTQYF.

This chain uses TRBV7-9 with TRBJ1-1, with a tentative D call TRBD1 (6 bases). The V gene's germline CDR1 is SEHNR and CDR2 FQNEAQ (reference sequence). The germline V and J ends were trimmed by 5 bases and 5 bases, with 18 bases remaining between them. This CDR3 is built from 15 residues. CDR3 sequence: CASSGTGTPDTEAFF. CDR3 nucleotide sequence: TGTGCCAGCAGCGGTACCGGGACACCCGATACTGAAGCTTTCTTT.

This clonotype was seen more than once but under ten times. The chain joins TRBV20-1 to TRBJ1-4, with a possible D match to TRBD1 (6 bases). Germline V CDR1 and CDR2: DFQATT, SNEGSKA (reference sequence). The CDR3 has 11 amino acids. The V gene lost 6 bases and the J gene lost 7 bases, with 9 bases spanning the gap. CDR3 nucleotides: TGCAGTGCCAAAGGGGGTGAAAAACTGTTTTTT. Its translation: CSAKGGEKLFF.

The V gene is TRBV7-2, the J gene TRBJ2-1; 7 bases align to TRBD2. The CDR3 length is 15 residues. Germline V CDR1 and CDR2: SGHTA, FQGNSA. Trimming removed 5 bases from V and 15 bases from J; junction bases left unmatched: 19. The CDR3 region is CASSAPPGRENLGFF. The CDR3 DNA follows: TGTGCCAGCAGCGCACCACCAGGGAGGGAGAACCTGGGGTTCTTC.

V is TRBV12-3 or TRBV12-4 and J is TRBJ1-5; 9 positions match TRBD1. The CDR3 has 17 amino acids. After removal of 5 bases from V and 5 bases from J, the junction contained 13 bases not matched to a gene. The DNA of the CDR3 is TGTGCCAGCAGTCTTTATAAGGGGACAGGGTCTTATCAGCCCCAGCATTTT. This codes for CASSLYKGTGSYQPQHF.

This clonotype was counted ten times or more. The gene calls are TRBV12-3 or TRBV12-4 and TRBJ2-1, with 11 bases that match TRBD2. CDR3 length equals 17 residues. V lost 3 bases to trimming and J lost 6 bases; unmatched junction nucleotides: 10. The CDR3 sequence is CASSFFMTSGTGNEQFF. The CDR3 coding sequence is TGTGCCAGCAGTTTTTTTATGACTAGCGGGACCGGCAATGAGCAGTTCTTC.

The J gene is TRBJ1-5, the V gene TRBV20-1; D unresolved. Germline V CDR1 and CDR2: DFQATT, SNEGSKA (reference sequence). Deletions cut 4 bases from V and 2 bases from J, with 12 bases between. The CDR3 loop spans 14 amino acids. In DNA, the CDR3 is TGCAGTGCTACCGTTTTCTGGGGCAATCAGCCCCAGCATTTT. It is translated as CSATVFWGNQPQHF.

The genes are TRBV11-2 and TRBJ2-1; 14 nucleotides line up with TRBD2. Germline CDR1 SGHAT, CDR2 FQNNGV. V trimming: 5 bases; J trimming: 9 bases; junction bases outside the gene matches: 9. The CDR3 runs to 16 residues. The DNA of the CDR3 is TGTGCCAGCAGCATGACTAGCGGGAGGGCCACAGGTGAGCAGTTCTTC. Its protein is CASSMTSGRATGEQFF.